This T cell receptor (beta chain) was documented in a study of Ad26.COV2.S vaccination and SARS-CoV-2 variants. Study at large: The COV1001 Ad26.COV2.S trial arm included the donor.

The assay was immunoSEQ multiplex PCR, and TCRdb's table has in-frame clones only and misses some. This table holds some 410,000 clones, 92% found once. The CDR3 has 14 residues. With V trimmed by 2 bases and J by 6 bases, 7 bases remained unmatched. In germline, CDR1 is MNHNS, CDR2 SASEGT. Treatment: 19 received Ad26.COV2.S at low or high dose, single or two shots; several received placebo; per-sample allocation not given. The investigators took samples on day 63 after the first vaccine or placebo injection. Recruitment in Boston yielded a donor of adult age, 18-55 years. Details on this clone: The target antigen is unknown.

General study findings and limits: Relative to placebo recipients, vaccine recipients exhibited elevated spike-specific TCR breadth. Researchers reported similar non-spike TCR breadth in vaccine and placebo recipients.

The receptor's source is a person aged 18-65 years who received the Ad26.COV2.S COVID-19 vaccine or a placebo. Sequencing used peripheral blood, obtained in a trial of Ad26.COV2.S vaccine versus placebo. This chain connects TRBV6-1 to TRBJ2-7; 7 bases align to TRBD2. The CDR3 DNA follows: TGTGCCAGCAGTGAATGGTGGTTAGCGGGCGAGCAGTACTTC. Its translation: CASSEWWLAGEQYF.